The 14 T cell receptor beta chains reported below all come from one sample, sequenced in a study of cytomegalovirus exposure and HLA in healthy donors. PCR primers comprised 60 Vbeta and 13 Jbeta primers. Clones were read by immunoSEQ multiplex PCR, and TCRdb kept only the in-frame ones, dropping some. The sample carries approximately 170,000 clones, approximately 88% recorded once. Input material: PBMCs. These TCRs come from a boy aged 2 to 10 in good health and CMV-seronegative.

This clone was recorded once. V is TRBV11-2 and J is TRBJ2-7, with 9 bases lining up with TRBD2. The CDR3 loop spans 15 amino acids. Trimming took 4 bases from V and 0 from J; bases not matched to a gene: 4. Germline assignment: CDR1 SGHAT and CDR2 FQNNGV. The CDR3 region is CASSSGLAFSYEQYF. CDR3 sequence (DNA): TGTGCCAGCAGCTCCGGACTAGCGTTCTCCTACGAGCAGTACTTC.

This clone was seen only a few times. This chain joins TRBV5-6 and TRBJ2-1; TRBD2 matches at 9 bases. Germline lookup yields CDR1 SGHDT and CDR2 YYEEEE. After removal of 1 base from V and 2 bases from J, the junction contained 7 bases not matched to a gene. This CDR3 comprises 17 residues. CDR3 in DNA: TGTGCCAGCAGCTTGATAGTAGCGGGGGATACCTACAATGAGCAGTTCTTC. Translation gives CASSLIVAGDTYNEQFF.

This chain connects TRBV5-1 to TRBJ2-3, with 9 bases aligning to TRBD1. With V trimmed by 4 bases and J by 4 bases, 4 bases remained unmatched. This CDR3 is 14 amino acids long. Per germline, CDR1 SGHRS and CDR2 YFSETQ. The CDR3 DNA reads TGCGCCAGCAGCACCCGGGACAGGGCAGATACGCAGTATTTT. Protein product: CASSTRDRADTQYF.

The chain recombines TRBV14 with TRBJ1-2, with a possible D match to TRBD1 (5 bases). Germline V CDR1 and CDR2: SGHDN, FVKESK. V dropped 1 base and J dropped 4 bases, with 16 bases sitting between them. The CDR3 has 16 amino acids. In nucleotides, the CDR3 is TGTGCCAGCAGCCAAGTAGATAGGGGTAGTATCTATGGCTACACCTTC. Translated, it gives CASSQVDRGSIYGYTF.

The chain links TRBV19 to TRBJ2-1, with unresolved D. Trimming removed 3 bases from V and 0 bases from J, with 9 bases in between. Per the germline V gene, CDR1 is LNHDA and CDR2 is SQIVND (reference sequence). CDR3 length: 15 residues. The CDR3 region is CASSMRRDSYNEQFF. The CDR3, as DNA: TGTGCCAGTAGTATGCGGCGCGACTCCTACAATGAGCAGTTCTTC.

This chain connects TRBV4-2 to TRBJ2-2; the match to TRBD2 covers 15 bases. Germline V gives CDR1 LGHNA, CDR2 YNFKEQ. This CDR3 is 16 amino acids long. V was pared by 4 bases and J by 8 bases, with 5 bases of the junction left unmatched. The CDR3 region is CASSRGLAGGRGELFF. CDR3 nucleotide sequence: TGTGCCAGCAGCCGGGGACTAGCGGGGGGCCGAGGGGAGCTGTTTTTT.

CDR3 protein: CASSSQGAATDTQYF. The CDR3 region has the DNA TGTGCCAGCAGCTCCCAGGGGGCGGCCACAGATACGCAGTATTTT. The gene calls are TRBV14 and TRBJ2-3; 8 nucleotides agree with TRBD1. Trimming removed 5 bases from V and 2 bases from J; junction bases left unmatched: 6. The CDR3 covers 15 residues. The germline V gene has CDR1 SGHDN and CDR2 FVKESK.

This clone was seen only once. The chain links TRBV4-1 to TRBJ2-7; 15 bases match TRBD2. The CDR3 consists of 18 residues. V was clipped by 2 bases and J by 7 bases; unmatched bases: 12. Germline lookup yields CDR1 MGHRA and CDR2 YSYEKL. Written as DNA, the CDR3 is TGCGCCAGCAGCCAAACGGGACTAGCGGGAGGTGGGTTCGGAGAGCAGTACTTC. As protein: CASSQTGLAGGGFGEQYF.

This clone was found a few times. This chain connects TRBV29-1 to TRBJ2-3; possibly TRBD1 for D (5 bases). The germline gives CDR1 SQVTM, CDR2 ANQGSEA. With 3 bases removed from V and 0 bases from J, the gap between germline ends came to 13 bases. This CDR3 has 15 residues. CDR3: CSVDWGSTSTDTQYF. Here the CDR3 DNA reads TGCAGCGTTGATTGGGGCTCAACTAGCACAGATACGCAGTATTTT.

This chain uses TRBV4-3 with TRBJ1-1; TRBD1 might be the D (5 bases). V dropped 4 bases and J dropped 6 bases, with 15 bases sitting between them. CDR1 is LGHNA, CDR2 YSLEER, per germline. This CDR3 comprises 14 residues. CDR3 sequence: CASSPRPGPSEAFF. The CDR3 DNA sequence: TGCGCCAGCAGCCCTCGGCCAGGGCCTTCTGAAGCTTTCTTT.

The chain carries TRBV4-1 and TRBJ2-7; TRBD2 is a possible D gene (5 bases). Trimming removed 0 bases at V and 3 bases at J, with 12 bases between. The germline V gene has CDR1 MGHRA and CDR2 YSYEKL. This CDR3 comprises 15 residues. The CDR3 here is CASSQELQEVYEQYV. In DNA, the CDR3 is TGCGCCAGCAGCCAAGAGTTGCAGGAGGTCTACGAGCAGTACGTC.

This clone was found a few times. The chain employs TRBV19 and TRBJ1-2; 9 nucleotides line up with TRBD1. V shed 8 bases, J shed 2 bases, and the junction held 6 bases outside the gene matches. The CDR3 spans 14 residues. The germline V gene has CDR1 LNHDA and CDR2 SQIVND (reference sequence). This CDR3 reads CASRPGTGNYGYTF. DNA of the CDR3: TGTGCCAGTCGTCCCGGGACAGGGAACTATGGCTACACCTTC.

The rearrangement uses TRBV5-1 and TRBJ2-1; 9 bases are a match to TRBD1. Germline CDR1 SGHRS, CDR2 YFSETQ. V was pared by 0 bases and J by 7 bases, with 8 bases of the junction left unmatched. The CDR3 runs 16 residues. CDR3 in DNA: TGCGCCAGCAGCTTGGCCGCGGGACAGGGTACGAATGAGCAGTTCTTC. Encoded protein: CASSLAAGQGTNEQFF.

This clone appeared once. The chain combines TRBV11-2 with TRBJ2-7, with TRBD2 matching over 7 bases. The CDR3 extends over 14 amino acids. V gave up 5 bases and J gave up 3 bases; unmatched junction bases: 7. CDR1 SGHAT and CDR2 FQNNGV come from the germline V gene. CDR3 nucleotides: TGTGCCAGCAGCAAAGTACTAGCGTACTACGAGCAGTACTTC. It translates to CASSKVLAYYEQYF.